Each of the 12 T cell receptor beta chains below was sequenced from the same sample in a study of T cell responses to AZD1222 COVID-19 vaccine. The repertoire was sequenced with immunoSEQ multiplex PCR; TCRdb's copy has only in-frame clones and lacks some. The repertoire holds more than 95,000 clones, 92% seen once, with 1.1% in the top ten. Sample: peripheral blood, taken on day 0 of AZD1222 vaccination. Source of these receptors: an adult in good health.

V and J are TRBV29-1 and TRBJ1-2; maybe TRBD1 (5 bases). Germline CDR1 is SQVTM and CDR2 is ANQGSEA. The CDR3 has 13 residues. The V gene lost 7 bases and the J gene lost 5 bases, with 17 bases spanning the gap. CDR3 nucleotides: TGCAGCGCTGCGGGACCCCGGGGTTATGGCTACACCTTC. Protein product: CSAAGPRGYGYTF.

The chain has TRBV29-1 and TRBJ1-2; the D gene is possibly TRBD1 (6 bases). Germline values: CDR1 SQVTM, CDR2 ANQGSEA. Trimming stripped 2 bases from V and 4 bases from J, with 20 bases between. CDR3 length equals 16 residues. The CDR3 is CSVEKRRGTSPYGYTF. DNA for the CDR3: TGCAGCGTTGAAAAGCGGCGGGGGACATCTCCCTATGGCTACACCTTC.

The gene calls are TRBV7-9 and TRBJ2-1; TRBD2 matches 10 bases. This CDR3 comprises 15 residues. CDR1 SEHNR and CDR2 FQNEAQ come from the germline V gene (reference sequence). V lost 3 bases and J lost 3; bases outside the gene matches: 2. The DNA of the CDR3 is TGTGCCAGCAGCTTTTCTAGCGGGAGCTACAATGAGCAGTTCTTC. As protein: CASSFSSGSYNEQFF.

The chain recombines TRBV27 with TRBJ2-7; D perhaps matches TRBD2 (5 bases). Germline loops: CDR1 MNHEY, CDR2 SMNVEV (reference sequence). CDR3 size: 15 residues. Trimming removed 6 bases from V and 2 bases from J, with 17 bases in between. The CDR3 sequence is CASSPLRRAAYEQYF. The CDR3 nucleotides read TGTGCCAGCAGCCCACTTAGGCGGGCCGCCTACGAGCAGTACTTC.

The chain uses TRBV6-5 and TRBJ1-5; 11 positions match TRBD1. V gave up 8 bases and J gave up 4 bases; unmatched junction bases: 4. The CDR3 is 14 residues long. Germline lookup yields CDR1 MNHEY and CDR2 SVGAGI. CDR3 coding DNA: TGTGCCAGCCGGACAGGGGGCTCAAATCAGCCCCAGCATTTT. This gives the protein CASRTGGSNQPQHF.

The rearrangement uses TRBV14 and TRBJ1-2; 7 bases match TRBD1. J was trimmed by 8 bases and V by 4 bases; bases with no gene match: 7. Germline V gives CDR1 SGHDN, CDR2 FVKESK. CDR3 length equals 13 residues. The CDR3 here is CASSPDRSQGYTF. The CDR3 nucleotides are TGTGCCAGCAGCCCGGACAGGTCGCAAGGCTACACCTTC.

This clone is a singleton in its sample. The chain links TRBV19 to TRBJ1-1; a possible D gene is TRBD1 (6 bases). With 3 bases removed from V and 0 bases from J, the gap between germline ends came to 8 bases. The CDR3 covers 14 residues. Per germline, CDR1 LNHDA and CDR2 SQIVND (reference sequence). CDR3 protein: CASSIQGLNTEAFF. For the CDR3, the DNA is TGTGCCAGTAGTATTCAGGGGTTGAACACTGAAGCTTTCTTT.

V is TRBV15 and J is TRBJ1-1, with D perhaps matching TRBD1 (5 bases). The V gene's germline CDR1 is LNHNV and CDR2 YYDKDF (reference sequence). Trimming removed 2 bases at V and 4 bases at J, with 14 bases between. CDR3 length equals 15 residues. For the CDR3, the DNA is TGTGCCACCAGCAGACCAGGGTTACACGGCACTGAAGCTTTCTTT. This codes for CATSRPGLHGTEAFF. Filled out from reference TRBV15 and TRBJ1-1, the complete variable domain reads DAMVIQNPRYQVTQFGKPVTLSCSQTLNHNVMYWYQQKSSQAPKLLFHYYDKDFNNEADTPDNFQSRRPNTSFCFLDIRSPGLGDTAMYLCATSRPGLHGTEAFFGQGTRLTVV.

The chain links TRBV11-2 to TRBJ1-3; D remains ambiguous. The CDR3 consists of 11 residues. Germline CDR1 is SGHAT and CDR2 is FQNNGV. V was trimmed by 5 bases and J by 3 bases, leaving 2 bases between them. CDR3 sequence reads: CASSIGNTIYF. The CDR3 DNA reads as TGTGCCAGCAGCATTGGAAACACCATATATTTT.

The chain carries TRBV7-3 and TRBJ2-2, with D perhaps matching TRBD1 (6 bases). This CDR3 is built from 14 residues. V lost 5 bases, J lost 7 bases, and 14 bases lay in between. Germline-derived CDR1 and CDR2 are SGHTA and FQGTGA. The CDR3 loop reads CASSPSQGLGELFF. CDR3 in DNA: TGTGCCAGCAGCCCCTCTCAGGGGCTCGGGGAGCTGTTTTTT.

As for this clone: Other DNA sequences in this sample translate to the same CDR3. V and J are TRBV27 and TRBJ1-6; D remains ambiguous. Trimming left V 3 bases short and J 4 bases short, with 1 base between. This CDR3 is 12 amino acids long. Germline lookup yields CDR1 MNHEY and CDR2 SMNVEV (reference sequence). The CDR3 protein is CASSLYNSPLHF. DNA for the CDR3: TGTGCCAGCAGTTTGTATAATTCACCCCTCCACTTT.

The V and J genes are TRBV24-1 and TRBJ2-3; 14 bases match TRBD2. Per germline, CDR1 KGHDR and CDR2 SFDVKD. This CDR3 has 19 residues. The V and J ends lost 3 bases and 2 bases, in that order; junction bases with no gene match: 9. The CDR3 nucleotides read TGTGCCACCAGTGATGCCGTTCTGGGACTAGCGGGAGTCACAGATACGCAGTATTTT. Protein: CATSDAVLGLAGVTDTQYF.